The 8 T cell receptor beta chains reported below all come from one sample, sequenced in a study of T cell responses to AZD1222 COVID-19 vaccine. Clones were sequenced by immunoSEQ multiplex PCR, and TCRdb holds only the in-frame ones, with some missing. This sample has fewer than 200,000 clones, with about 90% found just once. The sequences come from peripheral blood, collected on day 0 of AZD1222 vaccination. Every receptor here comes from an adult in good health.

This clone was found once. The chain couples TRBV7-2 to TRBJ2-3; D gene ambiguous. The CDR3 runs to 11 residues. Trimming pared 7 bases from V and 6 bases from J, leaving 8 bases between. Germline V gene data show CDR1 as SGHTA and CDR2 as FQGNSA. This chain's CDR3 is CASTQRDTQYF. CDR3 DNA sequence: TGTGCCAGCACCCAAAGGGATACGCAGTATTTT.

The chain carries TRBV7-2 and TRBJ1-1; D uncertain. Between the trimmed V and J ends, which lost 5 bases and 5 bases, there was a span of 15 bases. This CDR3 is 14 amino acids long. In germline, CDR1 is SGHTA, CDR2 FQGNSA. CDR3 bases: TGTGCCAGCAGCCTAGGTCTTGGGAGGACTGAAGCTTTCTTT. Protein product: CASSLGLGRTEAFF. Full variable domain (rest looked up from reference TRBV7-2 and TRBJ1-1): GAGVSQSPSNKVTEKGKDVELRCDPISGHTALYWYRQSLGQGLEFLIYFQGNSAPDKSGLPSDRFSAERTGGSVSTLTIQRTQQEDSAVYLCASSLGLGRTEAFFGQGTRLTVV.

Here the CDR3 reads CATRKRETGELFF. The CDR3 DNA reads TGTGCCACCAGGAAGCGGGAGACCGGGGAGCTGTTTTTT. J is TRBJ2-2 and V is TRBV24-1; 8 positions match TRBD2. Unmatched junction bases numbered 2, after V lost 7 bases and J lost 5 bases. CDR3 length equals 13 residues. Germline values: CDR1 KGHDR, CDR2 SFDVKD.

This chain links TRBV9 with TRBJ2-7, with D unresolved. CDR3 length: 13 amino acids. Trimming shortened V by 1 base and J by 3 bases, and 8 bases separated the two germline ends. Germline-derived CDR1 and CDR2 are SGDLS and YYNGEE. The CDR3 is CASSVTDGYEQYF. The CDR3 DNA follows: TGTGCCAGCAGCGTAACTGACGGCTACGAGCAGTACTTC.

V and J are TRBV9 and TRBJ1-5; D unresolved. The V end was cut by 0 bases, the J end by 1 base, with 11 bases between. The CDR3 is 16 residues long. Germline V gene data show CDR1 as SGDLS and CDR2 as YYNGEE. The CDR3 DNA follows: TGTGCCAGCAGCGTAGCGTCCGTTGAAAGCAATCAGCCCCAGCATTTT. Protein: CASSVASVESNQPQHF.

For this clone: An end of the junction differs from the germline gene, which may be a read error. The rearrangement uses TRBV7-9 and TRBJ1-6; D is unresolved. Germline V gene data show CDR1 as SEHNR and CDR2 as FQNEAQ (reference sequence). CDR3 size: 13 residues. The CDR3 DNA sequence: TGTGCCAGCAGCGCCGGAGCGCCTTCAGCCCTCCACTTT. Translation gives CASSAGAPSALHF.

This clone was recorded a few times. The CDR3 region is CRDTRGGYTGELFF. The DNA of the CDR3 is TGCAGGGATACCCGGGGGGGGTACACCGGGGAGCTGTTTTTT. V and J are TRBV29-1 and TRBJ2-2, with TRBD2 matching over 8 bases. Germline V gives CDR1 SQVTM, CDR2 ANQGSEA. This CDR3 is built from 14 residues.

This CDR3 reads CASSLDRGFSGQPQHF. The DNA for the CDR3 is TGTGCCAGCAGCTTGGACAGGGGGTTCAGCGGTCAGCCCCAGCATTTT. This chain links TRBV5-4 with TRBJ1-5; 8 bases match TRBD1. From germline, CDR1 is SGHNT and CDR2 YYREEE (reference sequence). V was clipped by 0 bases and J by 6 bases; unmatched bases: 8. The CDR3 totals 16 residues.